This TCR beta chain derives from a study of blood T cell repertoires in COVID-19 (dated by TCRdb to the early 2020s). Study-level background: Samples from collaborators originated in the United States, Italy and Spain and spanned both the acute and convalescent phases of COVID-19. The prospective study material was composed of cDNA or gDNA derived from T cells, B-cell-depleted T cells, or PBMCs. The dataset comprised deeply sampled blood TCRbeta repertoires from subjects exposed to, actively infected with, or recovered from COVID-19. A freely available public database, intended as a resource for researchers studying the immune response to SARS-CoV-2, is where the repertoires were released. The samples were drawn from two sources: the first 160 participants of the ongoing ImmuneRACE study, and 1,000 to 1,500 subjects contributed by 6 global collaborators. Nearly every sample came with metadata listing a de-identified subject ID, COVID-19 status, age in years and sex. HLA class I and class II types, where available, came from metadata supplied by the sample provider rather than from assay-based typing. Overall study results and their limits: Clinical and demographic metadata were provided uncurated, with the amount varying by source and participant.

The sample holds a few counts of this clone. Its antigen target is currently unknown. Per-nucleotide qualities are absent, and no much larger clonotype sits a single base away. From the cysteine up to the phenylalanine, the CDR3 has a length of 15 residues. Only the CDR3 region is kept as DNA, spanning 45 bases read in frame from base 1. V is shortened by 4 bases, J by 4 bases, and the region joining them spans 17 bases. The germline V gene gives CDR1 as SGHTS and CDR2 as YDEGEE. At one collaborating source in Seattle, patients were enrolled during active infection and were followed longitudinally through the course of disease. Each collaborating institution followed its own protocols to collect whole blood in K2EDTA tubes. Collaborator samples were shipped for TCRbeta analysis as frozen whole blood, isolated PBMCs, or DNA extracted from either sample type. TCRbeta CDR3 regions were amplified from genomic DNA using the immunoSEQ Assay, a bias-controlled multiplex PCR. The published analysis was carried out like this. Nucleated cell counts per sample were estimated from amplification of reference gene primers within the assay. To quantify the absolute abundance of each unique TCRbeta CDR3 rearrangement, sequence reads were collapsed and filtered. For each sample, productive Simpson clonality was calculated as the square root of Simpson's diversity index over productive rearrangements. TCRdb limited this immuneACCESS table to in-frame rearrangements with V and J called. A share of clones is missing; checked studies link under half to unresolved V genes, and the rest is unexplained. That table supplies the V and J calls and clone size; D and trimming were determined from the DNA. In all, the sample holds about 360,000 clones, and 70% to 90% of those were seen once. The biggest ten clones account for just over 7% of the sample.

The sample consisted of peripheral blood. The receptor was derived from a woman aged 55-69 years with COVID-19, enrolled during active disease. The chain joins TRBV5-8 to TRBJ2-5; TRBD2 is perhaps the D gene, given 5 matching bases. The nucleotide sequence reads TGTGCCAGCAGCCCATACGGGAAGATAGGAGAGACCCAGTACTTC. It is translated as CASSPYGKIGETQYF.